This TCR beta chain was found in a study of shared clonotypes between healthy human individuals (TCRdb year 2020). As for the study more broadly: The cohort included a few men and two women between 18 and 49 years of age. To increase sequencing depth and limit assay-specific biases, different laboratories used diverse techniques to prepare libraries and sequence TCR repertoires. For each donor, three plates each were used for CD4 naive and CD4 memory, two plates were used for CD8 naive, and one plate was used for CD8 memory. Per donor, leukapheresis produced somewhere between about 0.9 and 9.5 billion PBMCs. Blood TCR repertoires of roughly 5 healthy adults were deeply sequenced to estimate repertoire size and the extent of clonotype sharing between individuals.

The donors were healthy, HIV-negative adults with no recently reported acute infections or vaccinations. Every donor was a Caucasian adult residing in Nashville, Tennessee, USA. CD4+ T cells were enriched by magnetic negative selection; naive cells were then positively selected on CD45RA, and the negative fraction formed the memory subset. After blood collection by leukapheresis, PBMCs were isolated using Ficoll-Histopaque density gradient centrifugation and then cryopreserved in the vapor phase of liquid nitrogen. Analytical flow cytometry was used to check the purity and quantity of each magnetically sorted T cell population. Genomic DNA was isolated from every sorted fraction and measured by UV absorbance on a Nanodrop 2000c. Using the deep immunoSEQ assay, multiplex PCR amplified TCR CDR3 regions from genomic DNA. Genomic DNA extracted from each cell subset was distributed evenly over all wells of several immunoSEQ 96-well plates, and each plate served as one replicate. For sorted subsets, each replicate PCR was loaded with roughly 190 ng genomic DNA, equivalent to 30,000 or so T cell genomes. Purified libraries were quantified with a Qubit 3.0 fluorometer, sized on a Bioanalyzer 2100, and re-quantified with the KAPA Library Quantification kit. Every immunoSEQ 96-well plate was sequenced on a dedicated single-read 150-cycle Illumina NextSeq 550 flow cell. Per the authors' processing: Because the immunoSEQ output included only junctional sequences and no quality scores, the filtering could not be the same as the filtering used for full-length reads. Sequences were annotated with PyIR, a Python wrapper for IgBLAST v1.9, using IMGT germline references to assign V/J genes and CDR3. Reads were removed for weak V/J assignments (E-value above 1e-6), missing CDR3, stop codons, out-of-frame junctions, or ambiguous translated residues. V3J clonotypes were defined as sequences sharing an identical inferred V gene, J gene, and CDR3 amino acid sequence. The percentage overlap between two repertoires was calculated by dividing the number of shared unique clonotypes by the size of the smaller repertoire. Richness of each repertoire was evaluated using RTK rarefaction, the Chao1 estimator, and Recon v2.1 estimates of unobserved clonotypes. Generation probabilities for all TCRbeta clonotypes obtained by the gDNA method from a handful of donors were computed using OLGA. Here the immuneACCESS table is served through TCRdb, limited to in-frame sequences with V and J called. Missing clones are a known gap in these copies; in checked studies unresolved V genes cover under half, and the rest lacks a known reason. V and J calls and clone size follow that table, whereas D and trimming were derived from the DNA. This sample comprises roughly 2,300,000 clones, around 92% of them detected only once. The biggest ten clones account for about 0.36% of the sample.

To note about this clone: Its antigen is currently not known. No base quality values were provided; no much bigger clone lies one nucleotide off.

Paper-wide results and their limitations: The small number of donors limited the genetic and exposure-history diversity represented. Even with the large sequencing depth, rarefaction of the sorted-subset datasets indicated that sequencing was incomplete. Sharing across several donors was observed for about 5% of naive CD4, 3% to 3.5% of naive CD8, over 2% of memory CD4, and roughly 0.4% of memory CD8 clonotypes. Pairwise subsampling led to the expectation that sequencing depth would affect the degree of clonotype sharing among donors. Naive subsets generally had larger estimated clonotype richness than memory subsets did. Sampling was limited to blood, and TCR repertoires in tissue likely differ from TCR repertoires in blood. Higher generation probabilities were observed for clonotypes shared by all four sorted-subset donors than for non-shared clonotypes.

CDR1 and CDR2, looked up from the germline V gene, are SQVTM and ANQGSEA. After removal of 7 bases from V and 5 bases from J, the junction retains 8 bases not matched to a gene. Measured from the cysteine to the phenylalanine, the CDR3 is 13 residues long. Of all the DNA, just the CDR3 is kept, 39 bases in frame from base 1. Specimen: naive CD4+ T cells from PBMCs. The sample's cell subset or site label, decoded: CD45RA+ positively selected. The chain was built from TRBV29-1 and TRBJ2-1; TRBD2 lines up with 7 middle nucleotides. The origin of this receptor is a man between 18 and 29 years old in good health. Some clones in this sample may be carry-over from other donors' samples. The DNA is TGCAGCGCTGGACTAGTTTGGGACAATGAGCAGTTCTTC. Protein translation: CSAGLVWDNEQFF.